The T cell receptor (beta chain) described here comes from a study of blood T cell repertoires in COVID-19. As for the study in general: PBMCs, B-cell-depleted T cells, or T cells provided the cDNA or gDNA that made up the material.

The CDR3 totals 15 residues. The J segment lost 5 bases and the V segment lost 4 bases, leaving 12 bases of the junction unmatched. Per the germline V gene, CDR1 is SQVTM and CDR2 is ANQGSEA. Some clones are missing from TCRdb's copy, which holds only in-frame ones; the method was immunoSEQ multiplex PCR. The data contain some 230,000 clones, approximately 90% of them singletons. The source of this sequence is a young woman in a cohort exposed to, infected with or recovered from COVID-19 (not recorded which). This rearrangement joins TRBV29-1 to TRBJ2-5; 8 bases align to TRBD2. The sequenced material came from PBMCs or T cells enriched from blood (not recorded which). In DNA, the CDR3 is TGCAGCGTTGCCGGCTTCGGGGGGGCCTATGAGACCCAGTACTTC. Encoded protein: CSVAGFGGAYETQYF. Drawing the rest from reference TRBV29-1 and TRBJ2-5, the complete variable domain is SAVISQKPSRDICQRGTSLTIQCQVDSQVTMMFWYRQQPGQSLTLIATANQGSEATYESGFVIDKFPISRPNLTFSTLTVSNMSPEDSSIYLCSVAGFGGAYETQYFGPGTRLLVL.